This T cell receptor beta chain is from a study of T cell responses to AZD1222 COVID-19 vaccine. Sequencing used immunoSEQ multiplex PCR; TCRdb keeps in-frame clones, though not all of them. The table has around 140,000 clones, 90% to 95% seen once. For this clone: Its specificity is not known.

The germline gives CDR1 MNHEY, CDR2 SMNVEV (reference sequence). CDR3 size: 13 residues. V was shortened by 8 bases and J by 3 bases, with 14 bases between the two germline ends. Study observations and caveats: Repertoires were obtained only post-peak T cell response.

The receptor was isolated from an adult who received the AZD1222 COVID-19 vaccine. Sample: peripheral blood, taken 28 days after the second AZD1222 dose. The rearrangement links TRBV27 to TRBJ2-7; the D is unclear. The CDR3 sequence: CASSLTQNYEQYF. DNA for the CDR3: TGTGCCAGCTCCCTTACCCAGAACTACGAGCAGTACTTC.